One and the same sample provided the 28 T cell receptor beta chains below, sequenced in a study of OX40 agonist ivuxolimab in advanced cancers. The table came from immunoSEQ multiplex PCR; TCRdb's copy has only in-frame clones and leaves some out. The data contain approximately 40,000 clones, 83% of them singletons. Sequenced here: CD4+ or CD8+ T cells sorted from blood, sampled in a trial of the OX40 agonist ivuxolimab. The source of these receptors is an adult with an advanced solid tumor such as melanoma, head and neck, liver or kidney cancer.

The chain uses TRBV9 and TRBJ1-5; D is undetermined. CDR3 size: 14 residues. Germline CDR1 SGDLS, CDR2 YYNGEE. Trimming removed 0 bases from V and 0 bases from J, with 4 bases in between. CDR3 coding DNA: TGTGCCAGCAGCGTAGGGGATAGCAATCAGCCCCAGCATTTT. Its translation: CASSVGDSNQPQHF.

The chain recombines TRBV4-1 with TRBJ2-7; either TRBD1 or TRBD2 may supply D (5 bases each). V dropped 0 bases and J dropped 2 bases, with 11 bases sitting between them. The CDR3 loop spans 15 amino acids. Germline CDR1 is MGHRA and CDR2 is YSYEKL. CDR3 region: CASSQDGREPYEQYF. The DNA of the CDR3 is TGCGCCAGCAGCCAAGACGGCAGGGAGCCCTACGAGCAGTACTTC.

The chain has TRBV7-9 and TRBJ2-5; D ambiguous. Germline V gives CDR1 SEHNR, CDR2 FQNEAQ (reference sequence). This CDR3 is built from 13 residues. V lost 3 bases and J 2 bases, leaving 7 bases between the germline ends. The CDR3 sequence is CASSFSMQETQYF. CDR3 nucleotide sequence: TGTGCCAGCAGCTTCTCTATGCAAGAGACCCAGTACTTC.

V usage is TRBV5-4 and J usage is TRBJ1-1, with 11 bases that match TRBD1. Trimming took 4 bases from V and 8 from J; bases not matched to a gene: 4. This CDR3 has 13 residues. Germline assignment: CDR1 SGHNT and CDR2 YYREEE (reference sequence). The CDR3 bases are TGTGCCAGCAGCACCCGGGACAGGGGGGAAGCTTTCTTT. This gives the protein CASSTRDRGEAFF.

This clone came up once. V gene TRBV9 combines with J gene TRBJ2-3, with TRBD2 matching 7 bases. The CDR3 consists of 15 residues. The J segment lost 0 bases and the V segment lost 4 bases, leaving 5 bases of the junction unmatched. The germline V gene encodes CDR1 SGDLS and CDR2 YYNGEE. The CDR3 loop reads CASSLADPSTDTQYF. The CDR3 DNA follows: TGTGCCAGCAGCCTAGCGGACCCAAGCACAGATACGCAGTATTTT. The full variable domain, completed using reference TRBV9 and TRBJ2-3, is DSGVTQTPKHLITATGQRVTLRCSPRSGDLSVYWYQQSLDQGLQFLIQYYNGEERAKGNILERFSAQQFPDLHSELNLSSLELGDSALYFCASSLADPSTDTQYFGPGTRLTVL.

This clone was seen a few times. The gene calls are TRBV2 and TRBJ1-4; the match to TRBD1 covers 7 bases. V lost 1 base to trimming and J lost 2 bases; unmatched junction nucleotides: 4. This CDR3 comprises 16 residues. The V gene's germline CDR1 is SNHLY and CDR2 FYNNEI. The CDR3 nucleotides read TGTGCCAGCAGTGAAGGACAGGGAGTTACTAATGAAAAACTGTTTTTT. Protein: CASSEGQGVTNEKLFF.

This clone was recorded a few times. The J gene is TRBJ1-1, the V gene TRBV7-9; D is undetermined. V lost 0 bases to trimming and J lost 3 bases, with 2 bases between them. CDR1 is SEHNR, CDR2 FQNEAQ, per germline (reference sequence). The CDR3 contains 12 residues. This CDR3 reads CASSLAHTEAFF. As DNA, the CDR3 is TGTGCCAGCAGCTTAGCCCACACTGAAGCTTTCTTT.

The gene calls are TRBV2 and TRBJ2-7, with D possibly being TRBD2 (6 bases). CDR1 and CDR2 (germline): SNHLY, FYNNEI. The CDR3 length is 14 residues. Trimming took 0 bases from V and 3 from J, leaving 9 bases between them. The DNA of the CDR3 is TGTGCCAGCAGTGAAGCTGCGGGGAGCTACGAGCAGTACTTC. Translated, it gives CASSEAAGSYEQYF.

The CDR3 loop reads CASRETVSNQPQHF. In nucleotides, the CDR3 is TGTGCCAGCAGGGAGACAGTAAGCAATCAGCCCCAGCATTTT. The genes are TRBV28 and TRBJ1-5, with D perhaps TRBD1 (5 bases). The CDR3 extends over 14 amino acids. Germline V gene lookup returns CDR1 MDHEN and CDR2 SYDVKM. The V end was cut by 6 bases, the J end by 1 base, with 10 bases between. The complete variable domain, with remaining parts taken from reference TRBV28 and TRBJ1-5, reads DVKVTQSSRYLVKRTGEKVFLECVQDMDHENMFWYRQDPGLGLRLIYFSYDVKMKEKGDIPEGYSVSREKKERFSLILESASTNQTSMYLCASRETVSNQPQHFGDGTRLSIL.

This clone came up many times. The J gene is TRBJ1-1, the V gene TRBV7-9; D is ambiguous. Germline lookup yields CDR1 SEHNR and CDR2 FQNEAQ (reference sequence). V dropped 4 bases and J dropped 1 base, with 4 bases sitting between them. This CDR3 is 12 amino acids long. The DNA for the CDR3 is TGTGCCAGCAGCTCCGAGAACACTGAAGCTTTCTTT. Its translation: CASSSENTEAFF.

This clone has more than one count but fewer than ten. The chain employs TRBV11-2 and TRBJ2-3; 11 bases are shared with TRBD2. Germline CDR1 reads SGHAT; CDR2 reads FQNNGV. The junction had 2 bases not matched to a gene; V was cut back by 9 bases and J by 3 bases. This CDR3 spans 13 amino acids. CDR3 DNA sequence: TGTGCCAGTTTAGCGGGAGGGACAGATACGCAGTATTTT. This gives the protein CASLAGGTDTQYF.

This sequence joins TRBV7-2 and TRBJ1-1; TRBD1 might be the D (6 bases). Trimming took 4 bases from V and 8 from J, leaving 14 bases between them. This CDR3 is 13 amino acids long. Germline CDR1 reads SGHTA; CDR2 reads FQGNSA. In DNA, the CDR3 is TGTGCCAGCAGCTCTTGGCCGGGACAAGAAGCTTTCTTT. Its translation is CASSSWPGQEAFF.

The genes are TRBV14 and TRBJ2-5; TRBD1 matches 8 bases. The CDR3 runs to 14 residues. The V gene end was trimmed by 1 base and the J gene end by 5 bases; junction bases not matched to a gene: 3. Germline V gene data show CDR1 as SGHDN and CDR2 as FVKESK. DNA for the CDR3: TGTGCCAGCAGCCAAGCAGGGGGCGGCGAGACCCAGTACTTC. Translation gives CASSQAGGGETQYF. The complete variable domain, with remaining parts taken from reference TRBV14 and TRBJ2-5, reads EAGVTQFPSHSVIEKGQTVTLRCDPISGHDNLYWYRRVMGKEIKFLLHFVKESKQDESGMPNNRFLAERTGGTYSTLKVQPAELEDSGVYFCASSQAGGGETQYFGPGTRLLVL.

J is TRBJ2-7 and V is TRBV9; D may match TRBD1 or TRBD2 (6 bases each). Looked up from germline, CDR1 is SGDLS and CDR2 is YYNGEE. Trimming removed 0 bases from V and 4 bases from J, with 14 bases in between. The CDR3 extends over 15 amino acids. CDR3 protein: CASSVEPGASYEQYF. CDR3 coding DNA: TGTGCCAGCAGCGTAGAGCCGGGGGCGAGTTACGAGCAGTACTTC.

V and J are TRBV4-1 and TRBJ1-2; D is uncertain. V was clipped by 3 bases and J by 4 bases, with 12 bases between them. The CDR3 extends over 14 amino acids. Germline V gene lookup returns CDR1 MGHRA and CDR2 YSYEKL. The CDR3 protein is CASSHTSPAYGYTF. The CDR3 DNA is TGCGCCAGCAGCCATACCTCACCAGCCTATGGCTACACCTTC.

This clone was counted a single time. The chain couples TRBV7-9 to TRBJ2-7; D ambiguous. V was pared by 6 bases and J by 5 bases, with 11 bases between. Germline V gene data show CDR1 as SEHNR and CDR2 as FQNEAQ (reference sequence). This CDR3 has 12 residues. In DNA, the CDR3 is TGTGCCAGCAGTAAGGAAGCGAACGAGCAGTACTTC. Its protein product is CASSKEANEQYF.

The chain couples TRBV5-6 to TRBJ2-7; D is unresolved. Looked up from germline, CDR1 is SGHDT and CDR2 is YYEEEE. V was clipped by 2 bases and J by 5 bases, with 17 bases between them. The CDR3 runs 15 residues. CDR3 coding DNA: TGTGCCAGCAGCTTAGGTCAGGCCGGCGGAGACGAGCAGTACTTC. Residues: CASSLGQAGGDEQYF.

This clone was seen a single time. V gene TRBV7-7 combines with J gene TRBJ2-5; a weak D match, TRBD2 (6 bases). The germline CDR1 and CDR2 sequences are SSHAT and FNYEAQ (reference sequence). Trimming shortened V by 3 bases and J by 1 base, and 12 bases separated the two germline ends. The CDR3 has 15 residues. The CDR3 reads CASSFTAGPQETQYF. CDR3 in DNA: TGTGCCAGCAGCTTCACAGCGGGCCCCCAAGAGACCCAGTACTTC.

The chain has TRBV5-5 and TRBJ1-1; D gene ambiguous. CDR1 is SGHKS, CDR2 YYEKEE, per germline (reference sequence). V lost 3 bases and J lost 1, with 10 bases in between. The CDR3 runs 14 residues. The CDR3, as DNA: TGTGCCAGCAGCTGGAGACATGGGAACACTGAAGCTTTCTTT. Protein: CASSWRHGNTEAFF.

CDR3 nucleotides: TGTGCCAGCAGTGACTGGACAGTGAGCTCCTACGAGCAGTACTTC. Residues: CASSDWTVSSYEQYF. The chain joins TRBV6-1 to TRBJ2-7, with a possible D match to TRBD1 (6 bases). CDR3 length: 15 amino acids. Trimming shortened V by 3 bases and J by 0 bases, and 12 bases separated the two germline ends. Germline CDR1 is MNHNS and CDR2 is SASEGT.

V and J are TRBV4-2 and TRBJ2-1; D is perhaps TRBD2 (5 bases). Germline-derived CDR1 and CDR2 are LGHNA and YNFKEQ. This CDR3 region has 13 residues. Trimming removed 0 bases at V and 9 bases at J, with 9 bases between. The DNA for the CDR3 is TGTGCCAGCAGCCAAGAGGTCCGGGGTGAGCAGTTCTTC. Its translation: CASSQEVRGEQFF.

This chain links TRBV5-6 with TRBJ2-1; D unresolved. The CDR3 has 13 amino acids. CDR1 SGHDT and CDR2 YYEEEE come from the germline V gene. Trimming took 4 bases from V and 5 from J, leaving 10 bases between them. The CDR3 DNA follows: TGTGCCAGCAGCGACGGCATCAACAATGAGCAGTTCTTC. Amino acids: CASSDGINNEQFF.

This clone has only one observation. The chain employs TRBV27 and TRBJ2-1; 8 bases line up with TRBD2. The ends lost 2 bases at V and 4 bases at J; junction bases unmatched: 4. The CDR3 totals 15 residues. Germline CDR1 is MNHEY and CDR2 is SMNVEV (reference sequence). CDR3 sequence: CASSLIGTRYNEQFF. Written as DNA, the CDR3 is TGTGCCAGCAGTTTAATTGGGACTAGATACAATGAGCAGTTCTTC.

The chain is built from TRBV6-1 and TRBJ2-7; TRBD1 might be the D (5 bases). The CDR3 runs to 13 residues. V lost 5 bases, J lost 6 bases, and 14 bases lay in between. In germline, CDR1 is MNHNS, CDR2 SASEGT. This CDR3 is CASSLGAMREQYF. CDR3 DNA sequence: TGTGCCAGCAGTCTTGGGGCCATGCGCGAGCAGTACTTC.

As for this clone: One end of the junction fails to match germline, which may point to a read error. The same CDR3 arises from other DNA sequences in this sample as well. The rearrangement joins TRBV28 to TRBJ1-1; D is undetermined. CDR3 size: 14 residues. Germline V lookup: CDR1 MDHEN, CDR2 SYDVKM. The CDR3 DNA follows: TGTGCCAGTAGTTTACGGGGAGTGAACACTGAAGCTTTCTTT. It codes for CASSLRGVNTEAFF.

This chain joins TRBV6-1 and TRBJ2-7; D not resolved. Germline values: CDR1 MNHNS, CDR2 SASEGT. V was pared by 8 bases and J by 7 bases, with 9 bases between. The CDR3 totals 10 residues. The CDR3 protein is CASVEGEQYF. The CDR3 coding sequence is TGTGCCAGCGTCGAAGGGGAGCAGTACTTC.

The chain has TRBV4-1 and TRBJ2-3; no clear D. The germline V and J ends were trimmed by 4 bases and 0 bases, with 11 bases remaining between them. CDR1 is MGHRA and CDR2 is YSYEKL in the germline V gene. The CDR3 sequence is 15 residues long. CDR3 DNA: TGCGCCAGCAGCCTCGTTAATCCTAGCACAGATACGCAGTATTTT. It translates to CASSLVNPSTDTQYF.

The CDR3 here is CASGAGPYNEQFF. The CDR3 DNA sequence: TGTGCTAGCGGAGCGGGGCCCTACAATGAGCAGTTCTTC. The genes are TRBV7-7 and TRBJ2-1, with 7 bases aligning to TRBD2. The length of the CDR3 is 13 residues. CDR1 is SSHAT, CDR2 FNYEAQ, per germline (reference sequence).